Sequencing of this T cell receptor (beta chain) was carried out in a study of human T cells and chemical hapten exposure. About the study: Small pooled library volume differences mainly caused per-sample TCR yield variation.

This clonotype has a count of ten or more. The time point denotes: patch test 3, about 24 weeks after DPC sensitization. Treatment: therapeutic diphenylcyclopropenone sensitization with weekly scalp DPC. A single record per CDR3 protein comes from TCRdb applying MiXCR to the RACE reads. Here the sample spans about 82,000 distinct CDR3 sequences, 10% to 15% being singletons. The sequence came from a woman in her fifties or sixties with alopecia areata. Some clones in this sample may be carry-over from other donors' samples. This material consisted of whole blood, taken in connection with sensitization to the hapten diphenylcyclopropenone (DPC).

For the CDR3, the DNA is TGTGCCACCAGCAGAGATACGGGACCGATAAATGAGCAGTTCTTC. Amino acid sequence: CATSRDTGPINEQFF. The chain has TRBV15 and TRBJ2-1, with D perhaps matching TRBD1 or TRBD2 (5 bases each). Germline-derived CDR1 and CDR2 are LNHNV and YYDKDF (reference sequence). V was clipped by 0 bases and J by 7 bases, with 13 bases between them. The CDR3 is 15 residues long.